The 24 T cell receptor beta chains below come from one sample, sequenced in a study of read filtering for tumor transcriptome and immune sequencing. Molecular barcoded adaptors covering alpha/delta and beta/gamma chains were used on 400 to 450 ng RNA. One entry per CDR3 protein results from TCRdb running MiXCR on the reads. Found here are roughly 56,000 distinct CDR3 sequences, under 20% of them singletons; the top ten hold more than 13%. Specimen: a population of CD138-negative cells sorted from bone marrow. These TCRs come from a donor at least 40 years old with multiple myeloma.

This clonotype has a count of ten or more. CDR3 in amino acids: CASSLRGGSYNEQFF. CDR3 in DNA: TGTGCCAGCAGCTTACGGGGGGGCTCCTACAATGAGCAGTTCTTC. V is TRBV13 and J is TRBJ2-1, with 8 bases fitting TRBD2. V gave up 2 bases and J gave up 0 bases; unmatched junction bases: 0. Germline loops: CDR1 PRHDT, CDR2 FYEKMQ (reference sequence). This CDR3 has 15 amino acids.

Note on this clonotype: Given the absence of the conserved phenylalanine or tryptophan at the CDR3 end, a read error is likely. Here the CDR3 reads CSVEAGFTDAQYC. For the CDR3, the DNA is TGCAGCGTTGAGGCGGGCTTCACAGATGCGCAGTATTGT. The chain couples TRBV29-1 to TRBJ2-3; a weak D match, TRBD2 (5 bases). Looked up from germline, CDR1 is SQVTM and CDR2 is ANQGSEA. The CDR3 extends over 13 amino acids.

This clonotype came up a few times. Written as DNA, the CDR3 is TGTGCCAGCAGCGTAGTGAGGGGACGCGACACCGGGGAGCTGTTTTTT. This translates into CASSVVRGRDTGELFF. The chain is built from TRBV9 and TRBJ2-2, with D possibly called TRBD1 or TRBD2 (5 bases each). V was trimmed by 0 bases and J by 3 bases, leaving 12 bases between them. The CDR3 loop spans 16 amino acids. Looked up from germline, CDR1 is SGDLS and CDR2 is YYNGEE.

This clonotype was detected ten times or more. This CDR3 is CSAERAGGRETQYF. The CDR3 DNA reads TGCAGTGCCGAGCGAGCGGGGGGGCGCGAGACCCAGTACTTC. The V call is TRBV20-1, the J call TRBJ2-5; 10 positions match TRBD2. Looked up from germline, CDR1 is DFQATT and CDR2 is SNEGSKA (reference sequence). This CDR3 region has 14 residues. Trimming took 6 bases from V and 5 from J; bases not matched to a gene: 9.

This clonotype was counted at least ten times. The chain joins TRBV20-1 to TRBJ2-7; TRBD2 might be the D (6 bases). V was cut by 4 bases and J by 4 bases, with 11 bases left in between. Germline V gives CDR1 DFQATT, CDR2 SNEGSKA (reference sequence). CDR3 length equals 12 residues. The CDR3 region is CSAIGGWYEQYF. DNA of the CDR3: TGCAGTGCTATAGGAGGGTGGTACGAGCAGTACTTC.

CDR3 in DNA: TGCGCCAGCAGCTCGGGACACCTGAACACTGAAGCTTTCTTT. Its translation is CASSSGHLNTEAFF. The chain links TRBV5-1 to TRBJ1-1, with D maybe TRBD1 (6 bases). Per germline, CDR1 SGHRS and CDR2 YFSETQ. The V gene lost 3 bases and the J gene lost 0 bases, with 9 bases spanning the gap. This CDR3 is built from 14 residues.

This clonotype is a singleton in its sample. This could be a read error, since a much larger clone is one nucleotide away. V and J are TRBV7-9 and TRBJ1-1; D may be TRBD1 (6 bases). Trimming took off 5 bases at V and 4 bases at J, with 14 bases between the two ends. The CDR3 extends over 14 amino acids. Germline CDR1 and CDR2: SEHNR and FQNEAQ (reference sequence). The CDR3 DNA sequence: TGTGCCAGCAGCCCGCAGGGGTCTAGCACTGAAGCTTTCTTT. It codes for CASSPQGSSTEAFF.

Of note for this clonotype: This CDR3 is missing its conserved last phenylalanine or tryptophan, likely due to a read error. The chain carries TRBV12-3 or TRBV12-4 and TRBJ2-1, with D tentatively TRBD2 (6 bases). V gave up 10 bases and J gave up 6 bases, with 13 bases separating them. The CDR3 has 12 residues. The CDR3 sequence is CAISPGGNEQFY. The CDR3 bases are TGTGCCATCAGCCCCGGGGGCAATGAGCAGTTCTAC.

The V call is TRBV20-1, the J call TRBJ1-1, with D hard to call. The CDR3 runs 13 residues. CDR1 and CDR2 (germline): DFQATT, SNEGSKA (reference sequence). Trimming took 4 bases from V and 3 from J, leaving 12 bases between them. The CDR3 nucleotides read TGCAGTGCTATGGGTACTGTACACACTGAAGCTTTCTTT. Protein product: CSAMGTVHTEAFF.

This clonotype was seen ten or more times. This chain connects TRBV10-3 to TRBJ2-3; 11 bases fit TRBD2. The CDR3 is 21 amino acids. The V segment lost 0 bases and the J segment 4 bases; nucleotides outside the gene matches: 18. Looked up from germline, CDR1 is ENHRY and CDR2 is SYGVKD. DNA for the CDR3: TGTGCCATCAGTGAGTCTTACCTGACTAGCGGGACGGGGTTGCGAGCAGATACGCAGTATTTT. It is translated as CAISESYLTSGTGLRADTQYF.

This clonotype was found many times. The rearrangement joins TRBV20-1 to TRBJ1-2; no firm D call. The CDR3 sequence is 15 residues long. Germline CDR1 is DFQATT and CDR2 is SNEGSKA (reference sequence). V lost 6 bases and J lost 5, with 22 bases in between. CDR3 DNA sequence: TGCAGTGCCGCTCCGGGCGGAAGACTACCGTATGGCTACACCTTC. This codes for CSAAPGGRLPYGYTF.

The rearrangement joins TRBV11-3 to TRBJ2-1; D is possibly TRBD2 (5 bases). V was shortened by 5 bases and J by 15 bases, with 32 bases between the two germline ends. The CDR3 is 17 residues long. Germline CDR1 reads SGHNT; CDR2 reads YENEEA. The CDR3 sequence is CASSPAGLQSSYNEGFF. CDR3 coding DNA: TGTGCCAGCAGCCCCGCGGGTCTACAGAGCTCCTACAATGAGGGGTTCTTC.

Regarding this clonotype: Being one base from a much bigger clone, this may be a read error. The V gene is TRBV20-1, the J gene TRBJ2-7; D is undetermined. CDR3 length equals 11 residues. CDR1 and CDR2 from the germline V gene are DFQATT and SNEGSKA (reference sequence). CDR3 in DNA: TGCAGCCCCAACGGCCTTTACGAGCAGTACTTC. Translating gives CSPNGLYEQYF.

In this sample, this clonotype turned up many times. The chain joins TRBV28 to TRBJ2-4; D is unclear. CDR1 is MDHEN, CDR2 SYDVKM, per germline. The CDR3 covers 15 residues. The ends were cut back, 6 bases at V and 1 base at J, with 13 bases in the middle. CDR3 in DNA: TGTGCCAGCAGCCTTCCGTTTTCGGCCAAAAACATTCAGTACTTC. The encoded protein is CASSLPFSAKNIQYF.

The sample holds many counts of this clonotype. The chain recombines TRBV11-2 with TRBJ2-2; D not resolved. CDR1 is SGHAT and CDR2 is FQNNGV in the germline V gene. Trimming left V 3 bases short and J 0 bases short, with 8 bases between. The CDR3 extends over 15 amino acids. The CDR3 DNA reads TGTGCCAGCAGCTTGGGAAGTACGAACACCGGGGAGCTGTTTTTT. It translates to CASSLGSTNTGELFF.

This clonotype came up many times. This chain uses TRBV28 with TRBJ2-7; 9 nucleotides match TRBD1. This CDR3 contains 14 residues. J lost 1 base, V lost 10 bases, and 8 bases had no gene match. Germline V lookup: CDR1 MDHEN, CDR2 SYDVKM. CDR3 bases: TGTGCCATACAACTGACAGGGGGTTCCTACGAGCAGTACTTC. This sequence encodes CAIQLTGGSYEQYF.

This clonotype was counted ten times or more. The rearrangement uses TRBV20-1 and TRBJ2-5, with 8 positions matching TRBD1. This CDR3 is built from 15 residues. The V segment lost 6 bases and the J segment 4 bases; nucleotides outside the gene matches: 13. In germline, CDR1 is DFQATT, CDR2 SNEGSKA (reference sequence). CDR3 amino acids: CSARTGPWGSETQYF. CDR3 coding DNA: TGCAGTGCCAGGACAGGGCCGTGGGGTTCAGAGACCCAGTACTTC.

This clonotype was detected ten times or more. The chain carries TRBV4-1 and TRBJ1-4; D not certain. The CDR3 has 15 amino acids. Germline assignment: CDR1 MGHRA and CDR2 YSYEKL. Deletions cut 4 bases from V and 4 bases from J, with 13 bases between. This CDR3 reads CASSREPVLNEKLFF. As DNA, the CDR3 is TGCGCCAGCAGCCGCGAGCCGGTTCTTAATGAAAAACTGTTTTTT.

This clonotype is judged medium-sized (0.01 to 0.1%). The rearrangement uses TRBV29-1 and TRBJ2-7; 13 bases align to TRBD2. This CDR3 is built from 14 residues. V dropped 6 bases and J dropped 3; count of bases not matched to a gene: 5. The germline V gene has CDR1 SQVTM and CDR2 ANQGSEA. CDR3 amino acids: CSVSGLAGFYEQYF. The CDR3 coding sequence is TGCAGCGTCTCGGGACTAGCGGGATTCTACGAGCAGTACTTC.

This clonotype was observed a handful of times. The chain links TRBV20-1 to TRBJ2-3; tentative D call: TRBD2 (5 bases). This CDR3 contains 15 residues. Trimming removed 6 bases from V and 1 base from J, with 17 bases in between. Germline V gene lookup returns CDR1 DFQATT and CDR2 SNEGSKA (reference sequence). The DNA of the CDR3 is TGCAGTGCCCGAAACCGGCTAGCAGGCACAGATACGCAGTATTTT. As protein: CSARNRLAGTDTQYF.

This clonotype was observed at least ten times. The chain joins TRBV28 to TRBJ2-6; D gene uncertain. Trimming pared 4 bases from V and 0 bases from J, leaving 7 bases between. The CDR3 loop spans 15 amino acids. Per the germline V gene, CDR1 is MDHEN and CDR2 is SYDVKM. The CDR3 DNA sequence: TGTGCCAGCAGTTCCGATCTCTCTGGGGCCAACGTCCTGACTTTC. It yields the protein CASSSDLSGANVLTF.

There are a few counts of this clonotype. One end of the junction does not line up with germline, which may come from a read error. The chain has TRBV7-7 and TRBJ2-5, with D perhaps TRBD2 (5 bases). CDR1 and CDR2 from the germline V gene are SSHAT and FNYEAQ (reference sequence). This CDR3 is built from 12 residues. The CDR3 spells CASSLEGEAQYF. Written as DNA, the CDR3 is TGTGCTAGCAGCTTAGAGGGTGAGGCCCAGTACTTC. The entire variable domain, with the rest obtained from reference TRBV7-7 and TRBJ2-5, is as follows: GAGVSQSPRYKVTKRGQDVTLRCDPISSHATLYWYQQALGQGPEFLTYFNYEAQPDKSGLPSDRFSAERPEGSISTLTIQRTEQRDSAMYRCASSLEGEAQYFGPGTRLLVL.

There are many counts of this clonotype. The rearrangement joins TRBV19 to TRBJ1-5; D is undetermined. Per the germline V gene, CDR1 is LNHDA and CDR2 is SQIVND (reference sequence). The CDR3 runs to 16 residues. The V end was cut by 4 bases, the J end by 2 bases, with 15 bases between. Here the CDR3 DNA reads TGTGCCAGTAGTAGGGCCAGAATGGGCGGCAATCAGCCCCAGCATTTT. This encodes CASSRARMGGNQPQHF.

Ten or more counts support this clonotype. The chain is built from TRBV28 and TRBJ2-3; D is unresolved. The germline gives CDR1 MDHEN, CDR2 SYDVKM. Trimming removed 3 bases from V and 4 bases from J, with 8 bases in between. This CDR3 spans 13 amino acids. The CDR3 bases are TGTGCCAGCAGTTTGCCTGTCGCAGATACGCAGTATTTT. Protein sequence: CASSLPVADTQYF. Full variable domain (outside the CDR3, taken from reference TRBV28 and TRBJ2-3): DVKVTQSSRYLVKRTGEKVFLECVQDMDHENMFWYRQDPGLGLRLIYFSYDVKMKEKGDIPEGYSVSREKKERFSLILESASTNQTSMYLCASSLPVADTQYFGPGTRLTVL.